This record covers a single TCR beta chain. Trimming stripped 1 base from V and 4 bases from J, with 11 bases between. This CDR3 spans 14 amino acids. Germline V CDR1 and CDR2: SGHTA, FQGNSA. Here immunoSEQ multiplex PCR was the method, and the copy in TCRdb shows in-frame clones only, minus some. The sample consists of approximately 250,000 clones, approximately 85% of them appearing once. The data were taken from a study of blood T cell repertoires in COVID-19. Overall study: Sites across the United States, Italy and Spain contributed samples from acute and convalescent COVID-19.

This TCR came from a woman aged 30 to 39 who had recovered from COVID-19. This chain connects TRBV7-2 to TRBJ2-7; TRBD2 is a possible D gene (6 bases). The sequencing sample was made of PBMCs or T cells enriched from blood (not recorded which). Here the CDR3 reads CASSLGAGRYEQYF. CDR3 in DNA: TGTGCCAGCAGCTTAGGGGCGGGGCGATACGAGCAGTACTTC.